What follows are 21 T cell receptor beta chains derived from one specimen sequenced in a study of regulatory T cells in long-lasting Graves disease. As for time point: persistent/refractory GD, antithyroid drugs over 5 years with positive TRAb. After RNA was extracted from PBMCs, the TCR library was made from it. Arm-PCR of CDR3 regions and iRepertoire HTBI primers were used to build TCR beta libraries. From the multiplex PCR reads, TCRdb called clonotypes with MiXCR, one entry per CDR3 protein. The table has a few hundred thousand distinct CDR3 sequences, 21% seen once; the top ten hold 14%. Sequenced here: peripheral blood mononuclear cells (PBMCs), sampled when the disease was refractory, from a patient treated with antithyroid drugs. The receptors come from a female donor with Graves disease.

This clonotype was observed many times. V gene TRBV30 combines with J gene TRBJ1-1; TRBD1 might be the D (5 bases). CDR3 size: 14 residues. Trimming removed 2 bases at V and 0 bases at J, with 10 bases between. CDR1 is GTSNPN and CDR2 is SVGIG in the germline V gene (reference sequence). The CDR3 is CAWSSGGMNTEAFF. The CDR3 DNA is TGTGCCTGGAGTTCCGGGGGTATGAACACTGAAGCTTTCTTT.

There are a few counts of this clonotype. Here the CDR3 reads CASSLALSQGEQYF. The CDR3 coding sequence is TGTGCCAGCAGCTTGGCGCTTTCCCAGGGGGAGCAGTACTTC. The V gene is TRBV5-6, the J gene TRBJ2-7; a weak D match, TRBD1 (6 bases). The CDR3 has 14 amino acids. V lost 0 bases and J 7 bases, leaving 14 bases between the germline ends. Germline loops: CDR1 SGHDT, CDR2 YYEEEE.

The chain links TRBV3-1 to TRBJ2-4, with D hard to call. The CDR3 totals 17 residues. Germline V CDR1 and CDR2: LGHDT, YNNKEL (reference sequence). Trimming left V 4 bases short and J 0 bases short, with 16 bases between. The DNA for the CDR3 is TGTGCCAGCAGCCTACGAAGGTCATCCCTAGCCAAAAACATTCAGTACTTC. Translating it yields CASSLRRSSLAKNIQYF.

This clonotype has at least ten counts. J is TRBJ1-5 and V is TRBV7-8; the D is unclear. Per the germline V gene, CDR1 is SGHVS and CDR2 is FQNEAQ. The CDR3 totals 15 residues. Trimming shortened V by 1 base and J by 3 bases, and 10 bases separated the two germline ends. The chain's CDR3 is CASSLEGQLNQPQHF. The CDR3 nucleotides read TGTGCCAGCAGCTTAGAGGGCCAACTCAATCAGCCCCAGCATTTT.

In its sample, this clonotype was seen many times. The chain employs TRBV5-1 and TRBJ2-7, with 13 bases lining up with TRBD2. This CDR3 is built from 15 residues. J was trimmed by 2 bases and V by 3 bases; bases with no gene match: 2. The germline CDR1 and CDR2 sequences are SGHRS and YFSETQ. The CDR3 DNA sequence: TGCGCCAGCAGCTGGGGACTAGCGGGAACCTACGAGCAGTACTTC. Its protein is CASSWGLAGTYEQYF. Supplemented by reference TRBV5-1 and TRBJ2-7, the full variable domain reads KAGVTQTPRYLIKTRGQQVTLSCSPISGHRSVSWYQQTPGQGLQFLFEYFSETQRNKGNFPGRFSGRQFSNSRSEMNVSTLELGDSALYLCASSWGLAGTYEQYFGPGTRLTVT.

This chain uses TRBV18 with TRBJ1-1; TRBD1 agrees at 8 bases. This CDR3 has 14 residues. Germline CDR1 KGHSH, CDR2 LQKENI. With 5 bases clipped from V and 6 bases from J, the junction kept 8 bases outside the gene matches. The CDR3 sequence is CASSAGQAKAEAFF. Written as DNA, the CDR3 is TGTGCCAGCTCAGCGGGACAGGCTAAGGCTGAAGCTTTCTTT.

The sample holds a few counts of this clonotype. The V gene is TRBV28, the J gene TRBJ1-1; no firm D call. Germline V CDR1 and CDR2: MDHEN, SYDVKM. The V end was cut by 5 bases, the J end by 11 bases, with 21 bases between. The CDR3 runs to 14 residues. CDR3 region: CASSTRGRAPRAFF. The CDR3 nucleotides read TGTGCCAGCAGTACGCGCGGTCGAGCCCCTCGGGCTTTCTTT. The whole variable domain, filled in from reference TRBV28 and TRBJ1-1, reads DVKVTQSSRYLVKRTGEKVFLECVQDMDHENMFWYRQDPGLGLRLIYFSYDVKMKEKGDIPEGYSVSREKKERFSLILESASTNQTSMYLCASSTRGRAPRAFFGQGTRLTVV.

The sample holds many counts of this clonotype. The chain combines TRBV7-8 with TRBJ1-2; the D gene is possibly TRBD1 (6 bases). Germline V lookup: CDR1 SGHVS, CDR2 FQNEAQ. Trimming removed 4 bases from V and 0 bases from J, with 9 bases in between. The length of the CDR3 is 14 residues. The CDR3 nucleotides are TGTGCCAGCAGCTCCGACAGGTCTAACTATGGCTACACCTTC. This encodes CASSSDRSNYGYTF.

This clonotype occurred many times. For the CDR3, the DNA is TGCAGTGCTAGAGCCCTCTCGCTACGAGCTGAAGCTTTCTTT. Translation: CSARALSLRAEAFF. The rearrangement joins TRBV20-1 to TRBJ1-1; D ambiguous. V was cut by 1 base and J by 6 bases, with 15 bases left in between. CDR1 DFQATT and CDR2 SNEGSKA come from the germline V gene (reference sequence). CDR3 size: 14 residues.

This clonotype showed up many times. V gene TRBV6-5 combines with J gene TRBJ1-5, with 8 bases matching TRBD1. V gave up 2 bases and J gave up 4 bases; unmatched junction bases: 13. There are 18 residues in the CDR3. Germline assignment: CDR1 MNHEY and CDR2 SVGAGI. The CDR3 DNA is TGTGCCAGCAGTTACCCCTTACCCGAGACAGGGGTTAATCAGCCCCAGCATTTT. It codes for CASSYPLPETGVNQPQHF.

The chain links TRBV28 to TRBJ2-5; possibly TRBD1 for D (5 bases). The germline CDR1 and CDR2 sequences are MDHEN and SYDVKM. The V and J ends lost 3 bases and 1 base respectively, with 15 bases between them. This CDR3 comprises 16 residues. Here the CDR3 reads CASSFLRGASQETQYF. The CDR3 bases are TGTGCCAGCAGTTTCCTTCGTGGGGCCTCCCAAGAGACCCAGTACTTC.

In its sample, this clonotype was seen many times. The chain has TRBV20-1 and TRBJ2-7; D is possibly TRBD1 (6 bases). The CDR3 consists of 15 residues. Per germline, CDR1 DFQATT and CDR2 SNEGSKA (reference sequence). The V and J ends lost 0 bases and 3 bases respectively, with 15 bases between them. The CDR3: CSARDLGQGIYEQYF. CDR3 DNA: TGCAGTGCTAGAGATCTGGGGCAGGGGATCTACGAGCAGTACTTC.

The chain combines TRBV18 with TRBJ2-6; D is uncertain. Germline CDR1 reads KGHSH; CDR2 reads LQKENI. The CDR3 spans 16 residues. V dropped 1 base and J dropped 4 bases, with 11 bases sitting between them. CDR3 sequence (DNA): TGTGCCAGCTCACCACGTCGGGCCTCCGGGGCCAACGTCCTGACTTTC. Its protein is CASSPRRASGANVLTF.

This clonotype was seen ten or more times. This rearrangement joins TRBV27 to TRBJ1-2; D remains ambiguous. The length of the CDR3 is 15 residues. Germline values: CDR1 MNHEY, CDR2 SMNVEV (reference sequence). Between the trimmed V and J ends, which lost 0 bases and 0 bases, there was a span of 8 bases. The CDR3 loop is CASSLSPYPNYGYTF. The CDR3 nucleotides read TGTGCCAGCAGTTTATCACCGTACCCTAACTATGGCTACACCTTC.

This clonotype was observed a handful of times. The genes are TRBV28 and TRBJ2-3; D not resolved. V shed 1 base and J shed 1 base, with 12 bases lying between them. The length of the CDR3 is 16 residues. Germline V gene lookup returns CDR1 MDHEN and CDR2 SYDVKM. CDR3 DNA: TGTGCCAGCAGTTTATTCCCCGGCGTTGGCACAGATACGCAGTATTTT. Residues: CASSLFPGVGTDTQYF.

V usage is TRBV27 and J usage is TRBJ2-6; a weak D match, TRBD2 (5 bases). The V and J ends lost 4 bases and 2 bases respectively, with 9 bases between them. CDR1 is MNHEY and CDR2 is SMNVEV in the germline V gene (reference sequence). This CDR3 comprises 15 residues. CDR3 loop: CASSWESAGANVLTF. In DNA, the CDR3 is TGTGCCAGCAGTTGGGAGAGTGCTGGGGCCAACGTCCTGACTTTC.

This clonotype was seen more than once but under ten times. The chain uses TRBV6-1 and TRBJ2-6; TRBD1 aligns across 7 bases. CDR3 size: 14 residues. Germline loops: CDR1 MNHNS, CDR2 SASEGT. Germline trimming cut 11 bases from V and 3 bases from J; bases unmatched to any gene: 7. CDR3 bases: TGTGCCGGGAAGACAGGGATTGGGGCCAACGTCCTGACTTTC. This gives the protein CAGKTGIGANVLTF.

The chain carries TRBV28 and TRBJ2-7, with D perhaps matching TRBD1 (6 bases). This CDR3 has 14 amino acids. Trimming pared 5 bases from V and 4 bases from J, leaving 15 bases between. Germline CDR1 and CDR2: MDHEN and SYDVKM. CDR3 in DNA: TGTGCCAGCAGTCCCACAGGGTTACGGTACGAGCAGTACTTC. This encodes CASSPTGLRYEQYF.

This clonotype was seen repeatedly, ten times or more. The rearrangement joins TRBV5-1 to TRBJ1-6; D is perhaps TRBD1 (5 bases). The V gene lost 4 bases and the J gene lost 10 bases, with 15 bases spanning the gap. The CDR3 totals 14 residues. CDR1 SGHRS and CDR2 YFSETQ come from the germline V gene. DNA of the CDR3: TGCGCCAGCAGCGGGCAGGGTGGGGAGTCACCCCTCCACTTT. Its translation is CASSGQGGESPLHF.

Remarks on this clonotype: With a much larger clone just one base away, this may be a read error. The chain recombines TRBV2 with TRBJ1-5; no clear D. The CDR3 totals 13 residues. In germline, CDR1 is SNHLY, CDR2 FYNNEI. CDR3 coding DNA: TGTGCCAGCAGTGACGAGCGCAATCAGCCCCGGCATTTT. Translating gives CASSDERNQPRHF.

V and J are TRBV28 and TRBJ2-7; TRBD1 might be the D (6 bases). Trimming stripped 8 bases from V and 2 bases from J, with 10 bases between. There are 12 residues in the CDR3. Germline CDR1 and CDR2: MDHEN and SYDVKM. The DNA of the CDR3 is TGTGCCAGCGGACAGAGGGCCTACGAGCAGTACTTC. Protein: CASGQRAYEQYF.